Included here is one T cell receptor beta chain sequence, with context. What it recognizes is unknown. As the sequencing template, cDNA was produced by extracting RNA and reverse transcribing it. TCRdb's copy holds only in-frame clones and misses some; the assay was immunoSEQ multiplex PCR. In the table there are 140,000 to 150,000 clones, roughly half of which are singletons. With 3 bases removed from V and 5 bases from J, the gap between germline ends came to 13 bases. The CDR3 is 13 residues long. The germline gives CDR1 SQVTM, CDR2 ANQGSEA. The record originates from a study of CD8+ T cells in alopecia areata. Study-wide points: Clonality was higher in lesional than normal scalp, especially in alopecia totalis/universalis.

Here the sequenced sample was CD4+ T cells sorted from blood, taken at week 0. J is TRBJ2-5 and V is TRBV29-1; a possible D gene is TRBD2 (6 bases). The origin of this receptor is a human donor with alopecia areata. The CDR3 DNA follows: TGCAGCGTTGACTCGGCAGGGAGGGAGACCCAGTACTTC. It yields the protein CSVDSAGRETQYF.